This T cell receptor beta chain was captured by sequencing in a study of cytomegalovirus exposure and HLA in healthy donors. Samples came from healthy bone marrow donors. Trimming removed 0 bases from V and 4 bases from J, with 12 bases in between. CDR1 is SNHLY, CDR2 FYNNEI, per germline. The CDR3 length is 15 residues. The PCR made use of 60 Vbeta and 13 Jbeta primers. TCRdb's table, derived via immunoSEQ multiplex PCR, lists solely in-frame clones and lacks some. The sample lists around 120,000 clones; around 76% were seen once. Only a few counts were recorded for this clone. The chain recombines TRBV2 with TRBJ2-5; the D is unclear. Sequenced input: PBMCs. The source of this sequence is a man in his fifties or sixties in good health and CMV-seropositive. Here the CDR3 DNA reads TGTGCCAGCAGTGAAGCCCCCCGTGGGCGAGAGACCCAGTACTTC. It codes for CASSEAPRGRETQYF.